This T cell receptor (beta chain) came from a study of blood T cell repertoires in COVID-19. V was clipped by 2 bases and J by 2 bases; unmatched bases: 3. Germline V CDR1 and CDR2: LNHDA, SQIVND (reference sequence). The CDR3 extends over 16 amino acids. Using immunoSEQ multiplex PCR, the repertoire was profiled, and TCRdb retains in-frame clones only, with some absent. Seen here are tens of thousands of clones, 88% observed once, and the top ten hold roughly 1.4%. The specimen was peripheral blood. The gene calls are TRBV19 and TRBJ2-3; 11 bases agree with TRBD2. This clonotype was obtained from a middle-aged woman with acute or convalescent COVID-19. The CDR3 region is CASSIIAGGLTDTQYF. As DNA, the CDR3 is TGTGCCAGTAGTATAATAGCGGGGGGGCTCACAGATACGCAGTATTTT.